The clone carrying this TCR beta chain appeared a single time. It was during active infection that Seattle patients were enrolled and then longitudinally followed. These data are taken from a study of blood T cell repertoires in COVID-19. For the study at large: The origin of the acute and convalescent COVID-19 samples was the United States, Italy and Spain. Nucleic acid was either cDNA or gDNA, and it came from T cells, B-cell-depleted T cells, or PBMCs.

As originally analysed: From reference gene primer amplification, estimates of nucleated cell counts were derived. Assay: immunoSEQ multiplex PCR; the TCRdb copy retains only in-frame clones and omits some. Clone size and the V and J calls come from that table; the DNA yielded D and trimming. The profile shows roughly 180,000 clones, 81% of them singletons. The germline gives CDR1 LNHDA, CDR2 SQIVND (reference sequence). V shed 4 bases, J shed 10 bases, and the junction held 12 bases outside the gene matches. The CDR3 runs to 14 residues. The material sequenced was peripheral blood. The gene calls are TRBV19 and TRBJ1-1; 7 nucleotides align to TRBD1. The clonotype comes from a middle-aged woman with COVID-19, enrolled during active disease. The CDR3 nucleotides are TGTGCCAGTAGTACCTCAGGGGGAATTTGGGGAGCTTTCTTT. This encodes CASSTSGGIWGAFF.